Below, 24 T cell receptor beta chains from the same sample are listed, as sequenced in a study of cytomegalovirus exposure and HLA in healthy donors. Vbeta (60) and Jbeta (13) primers were used in the PCR. Profiling relied on immunoSEQ multiplex PCR, and the TCRdb table lists in-frame clones only, not all of them. The table includes around 150,000 clones, roughly 70% detected once. The specimen was PBMCs. These receptors were collected from a man aged 40-49 years in good health and CMV-seropositive.

This chain joins TRBV2 and TRBJ1-6, with a weak D call TRBD1 (5 bases). Germline-derived CDR1 and CDR2 are SNHLY and FYNNEI. V was shortened by 7 bases and J by 7 bases, with 14 bases between the two germline ends. CDR3 size: 14 residues. Here the CDR3 DNA reads TGTGCCAGCATTCAGGATGGGGGGAATTCACCCCTCCACTTT. This sequence encodes CASIQDGGNSPLHF.

V and J are TRBV5-4 and TRBJ2-7, with 9 bases matching TRBD1. Germline CDR1 reads SGHNT; CDR2 reads YYREEE (reference sequence). J was trimmed by 5 bases and V by 3 bases; bases with no gene match: 12. This CDR3 contains 16 residues. CDR3 sequence reads: CASSSKGQGHMDEQYF. CDR3 sequence (DNA): TGTGCCAGCAGCTCAAAAGGACAGGGGCATATGGACGAGCAGTACTTC.

In its sample, this clone was seen a few times. This chain uses TRBV6-6 with TRBJ1-4; perhaps TRBD1 as D (6 bases). V was cut by 8 bases and J by 7 bases, with 20 bases left in between. The CDR3 has 15 residues. CDR1 is MNHNY, CDR2 SVGAGI, per germline (reference sequence). CDR3 amino acids: CASALRGQGPEKLFF. CDR3 sequence (DNA): TGTGCCAGCGCCCTCCGGGGACAAGGTCCTGAAAAACTGTTTTTT.

J is TRBJ1-2 and V is TRBV7-2, with 7 bases that match TRBD1. CDR3 length equals 14 residues. J gave up 5 bases and V 5 bases, and 8 bases lay outside the gene matches. CDR1 is SGHTA and CDR2 is FQGNSA in the germline V gene. Here the CDR3 reads CASSPTGTAYGYTF. The CDR3 bases are TGTGCCAGCAGCCCGACCGGGACAGCATATGGCTACACCTTC.

This chain joins TRBV10-3 and TRBJ1-5; 9 bases agree with TRBD1. V lost 2 bases, J lost 4 bases, and 9 bases stayed unmatched. Germline CDR1 and CDR2: ENHRY and SYGVKD. This CDR3 spans 17 amino acids. The CDR3 DNA is TGTGCCATCAGTGAGCGGGGCGGACAGGGGTCGAATCAGCCCCAGCATTTT. Translated, it gives CAISERGGQGSNQPQHF.

The rearrangement uses TRBV30 and TRBJ1-1, with a weak D call TRBD1 (5 bases). The CDR3 loop spans 14 amino acids. Germline V lookup: CDR1 GTSNPN, CDR2 SVGIG (reference sequence). V was shortened by 2 bases and J by 3 bases, with 13 bases between the two germline ends. CDR3 in DNA: TGTGCCTGGAGTACGACGGGGGGTTACACTGAAGCTTTCTTT. Its protein product is CAWSTTGGYTEAFF.

V is TRBV7-6 and J is TRBJ2-7; 7 bases agree with TRBD1. The CDR3 runs to 14 residues. V lost 0 bases to trimming and J lost 5 bases; unmatched junction nucleotides: 4. Germline V gene sequence: CDR1 SGHVS, CDR2 FNYEAQ. The CDR3 DNA is TGTGCCAGCAGCTTAGCAGACAGGGTGGACGAGCAGTACTTC. Translation: CASSLADRVDEQYF. The complete variable domain, with remaining parts taken from reference TRBV7-6 and TRBJ2-7, reads GAGVSQSPRYKVTKRGQDVALRCDPISGHVSLYWYRQALGQGPEFLTYFNYEAQQDKSGLPNDRFSAERPEGSISTLTIQRTEQRDSAMYRCASSLADRVDEQYFGPGTRLTVT.

The chain combines TRBV7-3 with TRBJ2-3; 8 nucleotides line up with TRBD2. The CDR3 totals 14 residues. V gave up 5 bases and J gave up 6 bases; unmatched junction bases: 7. Germline-derived CDR1 and CDR2 are SGHTA and FQGTGA. The CDR3 bases are TGTGCCAGCAGCCCGGAGCCGGGGGGGGATACGCAGTATTTT. Amino acids: CASSPEPGGDTQYF.

This chain joins TRBV7-2 and TRBJ2-3; TRBD2 matches 8 bases. This CDR3 is 15 amino acids long. The trim removed 5 bases at V and 3 bases at J, leaving 7 bases unmatched. Germline-derived CDR1 and CDR2 are SGHTA and FQGNSA. DNA for the CDR3: TGTGCCAGCAGCGGCGGGACTAGAGTGACAGATACGCAGTATTTT. Protein: CASSGGTRVTDTQYF.

This sequence joins TRBV6-5 and TRBJ1-4; possibly TRBD1 for D (6 bases). This CDR3 contains 15 residues. CDR1 is MNHEY, CDR2 SVGAGI, per germline. Trimming cost V 5 bases and J 0 bases, with 10 bases left between them. CDR3 region: CASSTGTTTNEKLFF. CDR3 bases: TGTGCCAGCAGTACCGGGACAACAACTAATGAAAAACTGTTTTTT.

The rearrangement links TRBV11-2 to TRBJ1-2; 7 nucleotides align to TRBD1. Trimming at V came to 1 base and at J to 2 bases, leaving 10 bases not matched to a gene. There are 17 residues in the CDR3. Germline lookup yields CDR1 SGHAT and CDR2 FQNNGV. CDR3 bases: TGTGCCAGCAGCTTAGTGAGGGGGCGGCGTTTGAACTATGGCTACACCTTC. Encoded protein: CASSLVRGRRLNYGYTF.

The J gene is TRBJ1-5, the V gene TRBV5-1; D not resolved. This CDR3 contains 15 residues. Trimming took off 2 bases at V and 2 bases at J, with 11 bases between the two ends. The germline V gene has CDR1 SGHRS and CDR2 YFSETQ. Here the CDR3 reads CASSFEGRRNQPQHF. CDR3 sequence (DNA): TGCGCCAGCAGCTTTGAGGGTCGGCGCAATCAGCCCCAGCATTTT.

This sequence joins TRBV4-3 and TRBJ2-5; D not certain. The germline CDR1 and CDR2 sequences are LGHNA and YSLEER. This CDR3 comprises 16 residues. V dropped 0 bases and J dropped 3 bases, with 14 bases sitting between them. CDR3: CASSQDLTRVEETQYF. The CDR3 nucleotides read TGCGCCAGCAGCCAAGATCTAACCCGGGTCGAAGAGACCCAGTACTTC.

This chain joins TRBV4-1 and TRBJ1-4, with D possibly being TRBD1 (5 bases). The CDR3 spans 15 residues. Germline values: CDR1 MGHRA, CDR2 YSYEKL. Trimming stripped 5 bases from V and 2 bases from J, with 12 bases between. The CDR3, as DNA: TGCGCCAGCAGCTTTTCGGGGGGTACTAATGAAAAACTGTTTTTT. Encoded protein: CASSFSGGTNEKLFF.

In DNA form, the CDR3 reads TGTGCCAGCAGCCGGACAGGGTACTCTGGAAACACCATATATTTT. This gives the protein CASSRTGYSGNTIYF. The J gene is TRBJ1-3, the V gene TRBV11-2; 8 bases are a match to TRBD1. Trimming took 5 bases from V and 0 from J; bases not matched to a gene: 3. The length of the CDR3 is 15 residues. CDR1 and CDR2 (germline): SGHAT, FQNNGV.

The chain recombines TRBV5-4 with TRBJ2-1; D is possibly TRBD1 (6 bases). Germline values: CDR1 SGHNT, CDR2 YYREEE (reference sequence). V lost 5 bases and J lost 0, with 15 bases in between. The CDR3 has 16 residues. The CDR3 nucleotides read TGTGCCAGCAGTTACTGGGGGCTGAGCTCCTACAATGAGCAGTTCTTC. Protein sequence: CASSYWGLSSYNEQFF.

The rearrangement links TRBV5-6 to TRBJ1-2; 7 bases map to TRBD1. Losses at the gene ends were 4 bases for V and 2 bases for J; bases not matched to a gene: 11. This CDR3 contains 16 residues. Germline V gene lookup returns CDR1 SGHDT and CDR2 YYEEEE. CDR3 residues: CASSPFRGQKNYGYTF. As DNA, the CDR3 is TGTGCCAGCAGCCCTTTTAGGGGACAGAAGAACTATGGCTACACCTTC.

CDR3 protein: CASSLGIQGGEQFF. The CDR3 coding sequence is TGCGCCAGCAGCTTAGGTATACAGGGGGGTGAGCAGTTCTTC. The chain joins TRBV5-1 to TRBJ2-1; 8 nucleotides match TRBD1. Germline CDR1 and CDR2: SGHRS and YFSETQ. The CDR3 runs 14 residues. Trimming removed 2 bases from V and 9 bases from J; junction bases left unmatched: 7.

The chain is built from TRBV4-3 and TRBJ1-2; D gene uncertain. CDR3 length: 17 residues. Germline V gene data show CDR1 as LGHNA and CDR2 as YSLEER. Trimming pared 0 bases from V and 2 bases from J, leaving 16 bases between. The CDR3 spells CASSQELAGGINYGYTF. CDR3 in DNA: TGCGCCAGCAGCCAAGAGTTAGCAGGAGGGATCAACTATGGCTACACCTTC.

The V gene is TRBV25-1, the J gene TRBJ1-5; TRBD1 is a possible D gene (5 bases). The CDR3 has 14 residues. The germline gives CDR1 MGHDK, CDR2 SYGVNS. Trimming pared 6 bases from V and 1 base from J, leaving 10 bases between. DNA of the CDR3: TGTGCCAGCAGGGGGCGGATGAGCAATCAGCCCCAGCATTTT. Its translation is CASRGRMSNQPQHF.

The chain combines TRBV11-3 with TRBJ2-4, with 10 nucleotides matching TRBD1. With V trimmed by 5 bases and J by 8 bases, 6 bases remained unmatched. CDR1 is SGHNT, CDR2 YENEEA, per germline. The CDR3 runs 14 residues. The CDR3 sequence: CASSPGQGLDIQYF. The CDR3, as DNA: TGTGCCAGCAGCCCGGGACAGGGGTTGGACATTCAGTACTTC.

This chain joins TRBV4-3 and TRBJ2-3; 7 bases map to TRBD2. V lost 3 bases, J lost 6 bases, and 18 bases stayed unmatched. Germline values: CDR1 LGHNA, CDR2 YSLEER. This CDR3 is built from 18 residues. CDR3 nucleotide sequence: TGCGCCAGCAGCCAGGGAGGTCGGGACTACCCGTTCGAGGATACGCAGTATTTT. Amino acid sequence: CASSQGGRDYPFEDTQYF.

V gene TRBV10-3 combines with J gene TRBJ1-1; no clear D. V lost 10 bases and J lost 5, with 14 bases in between. The CDR3 is made up of 12 amino acids. Germline CDR1 reads ENHRY; CDR2 reads SYGVKD. The CDR3 nucleotides read TGTGCCACCTTAAGGTCCGGGACTGAAGCTTTCTTT. It encodes CATLRSGTEAFF.

In DNA form, the CDR3 reads TGCAGCGTTGATAAAGCGACAGGGGGCTACGAGCAGTACTTC. Translating gives CSVDKATGGYEQYF. The gene calls are TRBV29-1 and TRBJ2-7; TRBD1 matches 9 bases. Germline-derived CDR1 and CDR2 are SQVTM and ANQGSEA. V trimming: 3 bases; J trimming: 3 bases; junction bases outside the gene matches: 6. The CDR3 consists of 14 residues.